The 20 T cell receptor beta chains below come from one sample, sequenced in a study of T cell responses to AZD1222 COVID-19 vaccine. Sequenced by immunoSEQ multiplex PCR; TCRdb stores in-frame clones only, minus some. The sample yields roughly 92,000 clones, about 89% seen once. Sequencing was performed on peripheral blood, taken 28 days after the second AZD1222 dose. The source is an adult who received the AZD1222 COVID-19 vaccine.

This chain connects TRBV5-4 to TRBJ2-3; no reliable D call. Trimming left V 3 bases short and J 0 bases short, with 8 bases between. The germline gives CDR1 SGHNT, CDR2 YYREEE (reference sequence). The CDR3 contains 14 residues. The CDR3 loop is CASSSQTSTDTQYF. CDR3 bases: TGTGCCAGCAGCTCACAAACTAGCACAGATACGCAGTATTTT. Together with reference TRBV5-4 and TRBJ2-3, the CDR3 gives the full variable domain: ETGVTQSPTHLIKTRGQQVTLRCSSQSGHNTVSWYQQALGQGPQFIFQYYREEENGRGNFPPRFSGLQFPNYSSELNVNALELDDSALYLCASSSQTSTDTQYFGPGTRLTVL.

The J gene is TRBJ2-3, the V gene TRBV11-1; D gene unclear. V was shortened by 2 bases and J by 0 bases, with 3 bases between the two germline ends. The CDR3 has 13 amino acids. Germline V lookup: CDR1 SGHAT, CDR2 FQDESV (reference sequence). The CDR3 DNA reads as TGTGCCAGCAGCTTATCGAGCACAGATACGCAGTATTTT. This sequence encodes CASSLSSTDTQYF.

This chain joins TRBV5-1 and TRBJ1-4; 7 nucleotides align to TRBD1. Germline V gene lookup returns CDR1 SGHRS and CDR2 YFSETQ. V lost 3 bases and J lost 4; bases outside the gene matches: 3. The CDR3 has 14 amino acids. The CDR3 DNA reads as TGCGCCAGCAGCTCGACAGGGTATAATGAAAAACTGTTTTTT. Translating it yields CASSSTGYNEKLFF.

The rearrangement links TRBV5-1 to TRBJ1-4; tentatively, D is TRBD1 (5 bases). V was pared by 7 bases and J by 0 bases, with 13 bases between. The CDR3 spans 15 residues. Germline assignment: CDR1 SGHRS and CDR2 YFSETQ. In nucleotides, the CDR3 is TGCGCCAGCGGGGGTGGCTCTGCAACTAATGAAAAACTGTTTTTT. It encodes CASGGGSATNEKLFF.

This chain links TRBV30 with TRBJ2-1, with a possible D match to TRBD2 (5 bases). V was trimmed by 0 bases and J by 3 bases, leaving 15 bases between them. Germline V gives CDR1 GTSNPN, CDR2 SVGIG (reference sequence). This CDR3 has 16 amino acids. The CDR3 here is CAWSVLGTNSYNEQFF. The CDR3 DNA sequence: TGTGCCTGGAGTGTACTAGGCACGAATAGCTACAATGAGCAGTTCTTC. The whole variable domain, filled in from reference TRBV30 and TRBJ2-1, reads SQTIHQWPATLVQPVGSPLSLECTVEGTSNPNLYWYRQAAGRGLQLLFYSVGIGQISSEVPQNLSASRPQDRQFILSSKKLLLSDSGFYLCAWSVLGTNSYNEQFFGPGTRLTVL.

This chain joins TRBV4-2 and TRBJ2-7; 11 nucleotides line up with TRBD2. Trimming at V came to 1 base and at J to 3 bases, leaving 5 bases not matched to a gene. CDR3 size: 16 residues. CDR1 and CDR2 (germline): LGHNA, YNFKEQ. This CDR3 reads CASSQGTSGGIYEQYF. Written as DNA, the CDR3 is TGTGCCAGCAGCCAAGGCACTAGCGGGGGCATCTACGAGCAGTACTTC.

The sample holds a few counts of this clone. The chain carries TRBV7-9 and TRBJ1-3; 7 bases map to TRBD1. Germline-derived CDR1 and CDR2 are SEHNR and FQNEAQ (reference sequence). The ends lost 3 bases at V and 0 bases at J; junction bases unmatched: 2. The CDR3 extends over 15 amino acids. The CDR3 sequence is CASSFGTVSGNTIYF. Here the CDR3 DNA reads TGTGCCAGCAGCTTCGGGACAGTCTCTGGAAACACCATATATTTT.

This sequence joins TRBV19 and TRBJ2-5; D remains ambiguous. The CDR3 is 14 amino acids. The germline gives CDR1 LNHDA, CDR2 SQIVND (reference sequence). Trimming left V 4 bases short and J 2 bases short, with 11 bases between. CDR3 residues: CASSNGPQQETQYF. CDR3 sequence (DNA): TGTGCCAGTAGTAACGGACCCCAGCAAGAGACCCAGTACTTC.

The chain couples TRBV7-3 to TRBJ1-6, with D uncertain. V was cut by 7 bases and J by 6 bases, with 10 bases left in between. The CDR3 is made up of 13 amino acids. Germline-derived CDR1 and CDR2 are SGHTA and FQGTGA. The CDR3 DNA is TGTGCCAGCACCAATATTCCTAATTCACCCCTCCACTTT. Amino acid sequence: CASTNIPNSPLHF.

This chain connects TRBV11-2 to TRBJ2-6; D uncertain. Germline V gene data show CDR1 as SGHAT and CDR2 as FQNNGV. This CDR3 is built from 14 residues. With 5 bases removed from V and 1 base from J, the gap between germline ends came to 6 bases. This chain's CDR3 is CASSPRSGANVLTF. CDR3 DNA: TGTGCCAGCAGCCCCCGATCTGGGGCCAACGTCCTGACTTTC.

This sequence joins TRBV6-5 and TRBJ2-3; TRBD2 is a possible D gene (5 bases). Trimming pared 3 bases from V and 4 bases from J, leaving 11 bases between. From germline, CDR1 is MNHEY and CDR2 SVGAGI. The CDR3 contains 14 residues. CDR3 nucleotide sequence: TGTGCCAGCAGTTATCTTTCGAGGGCAGATACGCAGTATTTT. This gives the protein CASSYLSRADTQYF.

This sequence joins TRBV18 and TRBJ1-5; D may be TRBD1 (5 bases). V lost 2 bases to trimming and J lost 2 bases, with 13 bases between them. The germline V gene has CDR1 KGHSH and CDR2 LQKENI. The CDR3 extends over 16 amino acids. The CDR3 DNA follows: TGTGCCAGCTCACCAGAAATAGGGGAGGGCAATCAGCCCCAGCATTTT. Residues: CASSPEIGEGNQPQHF.

The chain uses TRBV3-1 (or the pseudogene TRBV3-2) and TRBJ1-1, with D hard to call. The CDR3 length is 12 residues. The germline V gene encodes CDR1 LGHDT and CDR2 YNNKEL (reference sequence). V lost 1 base, J lost 3 bases, and 3 bases lay in between. The CDR3 loop is CASSQGDTEAFF. In DNA form, the CDR3 reads TGTGCCAGCAGCCAAGGTGACACTGAAGCTTTCTTT.

CDR3 amino acids: CASSLTDRVGTEAFF. CDR3 nucleotides: TGTGCCAGCAGCTTAACCGACAGGGTGGGTACTGAAGCTTTCTTT. The chain employs TRBV7-3 and TRBJ1-1; 7 bases align to TRBD1. V dropped 0 bases and J dropped 5; count of bases not matched to a gene: 6. The CDR3 length is 15 residues. The V gene's germline CDR1 is SGHTA and CDR2 FQGTGA.

The chain has TRBV3-1 (or the pseudogene TRBV3-2) and TRBJ2-2; D is unresolved. The CDR3 runs 13 residues. Germline CDR1 and CDR2: LGHDT and YNNKEL (reference sequence). Trimming stripped 2 bases from V and 7 bases from J, with 8 bases between. Written as DNA, the CDR3 is TGTGCCAGCAGCCAAAGACTTAGCGGGGAGCTGTTTTTT. Its translation is CASSQRLSGELFF.

The J gene is TRBJ2-7, the V gene TRBV14, with 13 bases aligning to TRBD2. CDR1 and CDR2 from the germline V gene are SGHDN and FVKESK. This CDR3 is built from 19 residues. With V trimmed by 4 bases and J by 3 bases, 15 bases remained unmatched. CDR3 DNA sequence: TGTGCCAGCAGCCGACGGCTGACTAGCGGGGGGCCGGATTACTACGAGCAGTACTTC. Residues: CASSRRLTSGGPDYYEQYF.

This sequence joins TRBV2 and TRBJ2-2; the D gene is possibly TRBD2 (6 bases). V gave up 6 bases and J gave up 0 bases, with 11 bases separating them. This CDR3 has 15 residues. Germline-derived CDR1 and CDR2 are SNHLY and FYNNEI. In DNA, the CDR3 is TGTGCCAGCAGGGCTAGCGCCTCGAACACCGGGGAGCTGTTTTTT. It translates to CASRASASNTGELFF.

The chain combines TRBV2 with TRBJ1-2; tentatively, D is TRBD1 (5 bases). CDR1 and CDR2 from the germline V gene are SNHLY and FYNNEI. This CDR3 has 14 residues. The germline V and J ends were trimmed by 8 bases and 3 bases, with 16 bases remaining between them. The CDR3 bases are TGTGCCAGCTCCAAGGGAGTCAGGGACTATGGCTACACCTTC. Its translation is CASSKGVRDYGYTF. Looking up the rest from reference TRBV2 and TRBJ1-2 gives the full variable domain: EPEVTQTPSHQVTQMGQEVILRCVPISNHLYFYWYRQILGQKVEFLVSFYNNEISEKSEIFDDQFSVERPDGSNFTLKIRSTKLEDSAMYFCASSKGVRDYGYTFGSGTRLTVV.

This clone was counted a few times. The chain recombines TRBV9 with TRBJ2-2; TRBD1 is a possible D gene (6 bases). Germline V gene lookup returns CDR1 SGDLS and CDR2 YYNGEE. This CDR3 spans 16 amino acids. V shed 1 base and J shed 2 bases, with 12 bases lying between them. The CDR3 here is CASSVQTGRNTGELFF. DNA for the CDR3: TGTGCCAGCAGCGTACAAACAGGGAGAAACACCGGGGAGCTGTTTTTT.

The chain has TRBV5-1 and TRBJ2-1; D is ambiguous. The CDR3 runs 13 residues. Trimming cost V 0 bases and J 8 bases, with 9 bases left between them. Germline V gives CDR1 SGHRS, CDR2 YFSETQ. The CDR3 DNA is TGCGCCAGCAGCTTGGTGGCGAGCGATGAGCAGTTCTTC. Amino acid sequence: CASSLVASDEQFF. Filled out from reference TRBV5-1 and TRBJ2-1, the complete variable domain reads KAGVTQTPRYLIKTRGQQVTLSCSPISGHRSVSWYQQTPGQGLQFLFEYFSETQRNKGNFPGRFSGRQFSNSRSEMNVSTLELGDSALYLCASSLVASDEQFFGPGTRLTVL.